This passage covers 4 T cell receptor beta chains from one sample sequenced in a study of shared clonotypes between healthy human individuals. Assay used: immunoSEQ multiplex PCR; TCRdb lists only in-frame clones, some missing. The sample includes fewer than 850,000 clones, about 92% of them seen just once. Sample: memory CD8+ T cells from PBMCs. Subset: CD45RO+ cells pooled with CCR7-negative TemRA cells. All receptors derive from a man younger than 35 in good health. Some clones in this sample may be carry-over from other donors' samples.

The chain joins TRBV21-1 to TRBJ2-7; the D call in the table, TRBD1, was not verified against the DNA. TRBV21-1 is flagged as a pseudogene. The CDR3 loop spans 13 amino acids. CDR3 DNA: TGTGCCAGCAGCTCACTCAGGTGCTACGAGCAGTACTTC. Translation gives CASSSLRCYEQYF.

CDR3 in DNA: TGTGCCATCAGTGCCGGGACAGGGTCCACTGAAGCTTTCTTT. It encodes CAISAGTGSTEAFF. The chain couples TRBV10-3 to TRBJ1-1; TRBD1 matches 9 bases. This CDR3 is 14 amino acids long. Germline V CDR1 and CDR2: ENHRY, SYGVKD. The junction had 4 bases not matched to a gene; V was cut back by 4 bases and J by 4 bases.

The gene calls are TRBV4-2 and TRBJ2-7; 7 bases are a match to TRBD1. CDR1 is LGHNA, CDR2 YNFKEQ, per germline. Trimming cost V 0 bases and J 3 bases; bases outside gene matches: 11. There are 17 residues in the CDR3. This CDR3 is CASSQDIGTEKFYEQYF. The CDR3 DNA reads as TGTGCCAGCAGCCAAGATATCGGGACAGAGAAATTCTACGAGCAGTACTTC.

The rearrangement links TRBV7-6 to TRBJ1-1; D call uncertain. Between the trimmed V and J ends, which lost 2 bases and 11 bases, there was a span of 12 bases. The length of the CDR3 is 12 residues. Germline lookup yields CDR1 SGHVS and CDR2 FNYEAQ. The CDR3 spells CASSLLDLRAFF. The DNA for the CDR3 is TGTGCCAGCAGCTTATTGGACCTCCGGGCTTTCTTT.